These 18 T cell receptor beta chains were all obtained from the same sample, sequenced in a study of T cell responses to AZD1222 COVID-19 vaccine. The assay was immunoSEQ multiplex PCR, and TCRdb's table has in-frame clones only and misses some. Of approximately 110,000 clones detected, 70% to 85% appear once; the ten largest clones hold approximately 6.6%. Sequencing used peripheral blood, obtained on day 0 of AZD1222 vaccination. These receptors originate from an adult in good health.

The chain is built from TRBV4-1 and TRBJ1-6; D is ambiguous. Germline-derived CDR1 and CDR2 are MGHRA and YSYEKL. The CDR3 extends over 13 amino acids. V was shortened by 3 bases and J by 7 bases, with 7 bases between the two germline ends. This chain's CDR3 is CASSQMDNSPLHF. In DNA, the CDR3 is TGCGCCAGCAGCCAGATGGACAATTCACCCCTCCACTTT.

V usage is TRBV20-1 and J usage is TRBJ1-1, with D possibly TRBD1 on 5 matching bases. The ends were cut back, 6 bases at V and 7 bases at J, with 12 bases in the middle. The CDR3 consists of 11 residues. Germline V gene sequence: CDR1 DFQATT, CDR2 SNEGSKA (reference sequence). CDR3 bases: TGCAGTGCATCCGGGACGTTTGAAGCTTTCTTT. It is translated as CSASGTFEAFF.

This chain connects TRBV19 to TRBJ2-4, with 7 bases identical to TRBD1. Trimming took 4 bases from V and 9 from J; bases not matched to a gene: 6. Germline-derived CDR1 and CDR2 are LNHDA and SQIVND (reference sequence). The CDR3 contains 13 residues. The CDR3 protein is CASSTTGESIQYF. CDR3 nucleotides: TGTGCCAGTAGTACAACAGGGGAAAGCATTCAGTACTTC.

This clone was seen a handful of times. V gene TRBV2 combines with J gene TRBJ2-2; either TRBD1 or TRBD2 may supply D (6 bases each). Trimming left V 3 bases short and J 3 bases short, with 11 bases between. Per the germline V gene, CDR1 is SNHLY and CDR2 is FYNNEI. CDR3 length equals 15 residues. CDR3: CASSEGAGYTGELFF. The DNA for the CDR3 is TGTGCCAGCAGTGAGGGGGCGGGGTACACCGGGGAGCTGTTTTTT.

There are a few counts of this clone. This rearrangement joins TRBV7-2 to TRBJ1-2; no clear D. The CDR3 length is 12 residues. CDR1 and CDR2 (germline): SGHTA, FQGNSA. Trimming took 1 base from V and 8 from J, leaving 8 bases between them. The CDR3 loop is CASSLDSPGYTF. The CDR3 region has the DNA TGTGCCAGCAGCTTAGATAGCCCAGGCTACACCTTC. The full variable domain, rest sourced from reference TRBV7-2 and TRBJ1-2, is GAGVSQSPSNKVTEKGKDVELRCDPISGHTALYWYRQSLGQGLEFLIYFQGNSAPDKSGLPSDRFSAERTGGSVSTLTIQRTQQEDSAVYLCASSLDSPGYTFGSGTRLTVV.

This chain uses TRBV29-1 with TRBJ2-7; perhaps TRBD1 as D (5 bases). V dropped 4 bases and J dropped 5 bases, with 15 bases sitting between them. The germline CDR1 and CDR2 sequences are SQVTM and ANQGSEA. The CDR3 consists of 13 residues. CDR3 bases: TGCAGCGTTGGGGGCAGAAACAAGGACGAGCAGTACTTC. Translated, it gives CSVGGRNKDEQYF.

This chain joins TRBV28 and TRBJ2-6; 9 nucleotides align to TRBD1. This CDR3 is 18 amino acids long. With V trimmed by 3 bases and J by 2 bases, 8 bases remained unmatched. Germline V gives CDR1 MDHEN, CDR2 SYDVKM. The CDR3 nucleotides are TGTGCCAGCAGTTTCAGGACAGGGGTAGATGCTGGGGCCAACGTCCTGACTTTC. Encoded protein: CASSFRTGVDAGANVLTF.

V is TRBV2 and J is TRBJ2-2; TRBD1 agrees at 9 bases. CDR1 is SNHLY and CDR2 is FYNNEI in the germline V gene. There are 15 residues in the CDR3. V shed 7 bases, J shed 0 bases, and the junction held 3 bases outside the gene matches. CDR3 sequence reads: CASIGQGTNTGELFF. The CDR3, as DNA: TGTGCCAGCATAGGACAGGGGACGAACACCGGGGAGCTGTTTTTT. The full variable domain, rest sourced from reference TRBV2 and TRBJ2-2, is EPEVTQTPSHQVTQMGQEVILRCVPISNHLYFYWYRQILGQKVEFLVSFYNNEISEKSEIFDDQFSVERPDGSNFTLKIRSTKLEDSAMYFCASIGQGTNTGELFFGEGSRLTVL.

The chain has TRBV3-1 (or the pseudogene TRBV3-2) and TRBJ2-7, with D possibly matching TRBD1 (5 bases). Germline CDR1 and CDR2: LGHDT and YNNKEL (reference sequence). Trimming left V 4 bases short and J 9 bases short, with 31 bases between. The CDR3 runs to 18 residues. As DNA, the CDR3 is TGTGCCAGCAGCCTTGACACACGGTTGGGGCAGGCCGGCCAAGGGCAGTACTTC. It is translated as CASSLDTRLGQAGQGQYF.

This clone appeared once. The sample carries other DNA sequences with the same CDR3. This chain connects TRBV25-1 to TRBJ1-1; weak D call: TRBD1 (6 bases). Germline-derived CDR1 and CDR2 are MGHDK and SYGVNS. The CDR3 runs to 11 residues. The V gene lost 5 bases and the J gene lost 5 bases, with 6 bases spanning the gap. CDR3: CASSRGTEAFF. The CDR3 DNA reads TGTGCCAGCAGTAGGGGGACTGAAGCTTTCTTT.

V is TRBV5-1 and J is TRBJ1-2; 8 bases are a match to TRBD1. Germline assignment: CDR1 SGHRS and CDR2 YFSETQ. Trimming at V came to 6 bases and at J to 7 bases, leaving 11 bases not matched to a gene. The CDR3 has 14 residues. In DNA form, the CDR3 reads TGCGCCAGCACCCCCGGACAGGGTGAGGTTGGCTACACCTTC. Amino acid sequence: CASTPGQGEVGYTF.

This rearrangement joins TRBV6-2 or TRBV6-3 to TRBJ1-6, with unresolved D. V was pared by 0 bases and J by 5 bases, with 5 bases between. Germline loops: CDR1 MNHEY, CDR2 SVGEGT. This CDR3 comprises 14 residues. The CDR3 DNA reads TGTGCCAGCAGTTACTCGGCAGATAATTCACCCCTCCACTTT. Its protein product is CASSYSADNSPLHF.

V usage is TRBV19 and J usage is TRBJ1-2; a weak D match, TRBD1 (5 bases). CDR1 and CDR2 from the germline V gene are LNHDA and SQIVND (reference sequence). V lost 5 bases, J lost 8 bases, and 21 bases lay in between. There are 15 residues in the CDR3. In DNA form, the CDR3 reads TGTGCCAGTAGTGACAGACGACCAGGCCCTGGGGGCTACACCTTC. It codes for CASSDRRPGPGGYTF.

The rearrangement links TRBV29-1 to TRBJ1-2; D is ambiguous. The CDR3 spans 12 residues. The V gene's germline CDR1 is SQVTM and CDR2 ANQGSEA. The germline V and J ends were trimmed by 4 bases and 2 bases, with 8 bases remaining between them. The CDR3 loop reads CSVGGENYGYTF. The CDR3 region has the DNA TGCAGCGTTGGAGGAGAAAACTATGGCTACACCTTC.

The genes are TRBV28 and TRBJ2-3; a weak D match, TRBD1 (6 bases). The CDR3 runs to 16 residues. CDR1 and CDR2 (germline): MDHEN, SYDVKM. With 5 bases removed from V and 0 bases from J, the gap between germline ends came to 15 bases. CDR3 region: CASSTTGPPSTDTQYF. The DNA of the CDR3 is TGTGCCAGCAGTACCACAGGGCCGCCCAGCACAGATACGCAGTATTTT.

This clone has a single count. The V call is TRBV7-9, the J call TRBJ1-5; 7 bases line up with TRBD1. Germline assignment: CDR1 SEHNR and CDR2 FQNEAQ (reference sequence). There are 16 residues in the CDR3. V shed 2 bases and J 6 bases; nucleotides not matched to a gene: 10. The chain's CDR3 is CASSLTLKGAAQPQHF. CDR3 bases: TGTGCCAGCAGCTTAACCCTAAAGGGGGCCGCTCAGCCCCAGCATTTT. Filled out from reference TRBV7-9 and TRBJ1-5, the complete variable domain reads DTGVSQNPRHKITKRGQNVTFRCDPISEHNRLYWYRQTLGQGPEFLTYFQNEAQLEKSRLLSDRFSAERPKGSFSTLEIQRTEQGDSAMYLCASSLTLKGAAQPQHFGDGTRLSIL.

The chain links TRBV19 to TRBJ2-5; D is perhaps TRBD2 (5 bases). The CDR3 runs to 15 residues. The V gene's germline CDR1 is LNHDA and CDR2 SQIVND (reference sequence). V was cut by 4 bases and J by 5 bases, with 17 bases left in between. The chain's CDR3 is CASSKDQIGGETQYF. The CDR3 region has the DNA TGTGCCAGTAGTAAGGATCAGATCGGCGGGGAGACCCAGTACTTC.

There are a few counts of this clone. CDR3 DNA sequence: TGCGCCAGCAGCCAAGATTTCACCTGGGCGGGAACTGGAAACACCATATATTTT. Protein: CASSQDFTWAGTGNTIYF. This chain uses TRBV4-3 with TRBJ1-3, with D hard to call. The CDR3 covers 18 residues. Trimming left V 0 bases short and J 2 bases short, with 17 bases between. CDR1 LGHNA and CDR2 YSLEER come from the germline V gene.